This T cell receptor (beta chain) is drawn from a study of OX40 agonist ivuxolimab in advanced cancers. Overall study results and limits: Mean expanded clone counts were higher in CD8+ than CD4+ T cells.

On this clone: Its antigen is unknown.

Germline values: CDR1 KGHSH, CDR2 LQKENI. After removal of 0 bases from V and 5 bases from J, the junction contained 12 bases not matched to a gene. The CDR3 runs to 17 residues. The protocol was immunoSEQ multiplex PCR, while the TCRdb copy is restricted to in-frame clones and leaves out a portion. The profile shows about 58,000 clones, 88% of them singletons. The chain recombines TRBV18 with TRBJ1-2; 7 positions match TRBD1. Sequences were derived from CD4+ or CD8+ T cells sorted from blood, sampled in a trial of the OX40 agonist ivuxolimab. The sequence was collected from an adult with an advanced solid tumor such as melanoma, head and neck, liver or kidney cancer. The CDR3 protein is CASSPPGGDRAGYGYTF. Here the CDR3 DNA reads TGTGCCAGCTCACCACCGGGTGGCGACAGGGCGGGTTATGGCTACACCTTC. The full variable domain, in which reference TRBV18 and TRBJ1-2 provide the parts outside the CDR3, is NAGVMQNPRHLVRRRGQEARLRCSPMKGHSHVYWYRQLPEEGLKFMVYLQKENIIDESGMPKERFSAEFPKEGPSILRIQQVVRGDSAAYFCASSPPGGDRAGYGYTFGSGTRLTVV.